This entry lists 10 T cell receptor beta chains sequenced from one sample in a study of blood T cell repertoires in COVID-19. Using immunoSEQ multiplex PCR, the repertoire was profiled, and TCRdb retains in-frame clones only, with some absent. The sample yields around 88,000 clones, approximately 81% seen once. Sequencing was done on a sample of peripheral blood. These receptors came from a woman older than 75 with acute or convalescent COVID-19.

This clone was counted a single time. The V and J genes are TRBV10-3 and TRBJ1-6, with 9 bases that match TRBD1. Losses at the gene ends were 0 bases for V and 7 bases for J; bases not matched to a gene: 1. Germline assignment: CDR1 ENHRY and CDR2 SYGVKD. This CDR3 has 15 residues. CDR3 amino acids: CAISESGQGNSPLHF. CDR3 in DNA: TGTGCCATCAGTGAGTCAGGACAGGGGAATTCACCCCTCCACTTT.

The V call is TRBV27, the J call TRBJ1-2, with a weak D call TRBD1 (6 bases). This CDR3 is 14 amino acids long. The V gene lost 2 bases and the J gene lost 5 bases, with 12 bases spanning the gap. The germline V gene encodes CDR1 MNHEY and CDR2 SMNVEV (reference sequence). Here the CDR3 DNA reads TGTGCCAGCAGTTTAACAGGGAAACCTTATGGCTACACCTTC. It is translated as CASSLTGKPYGYTF.

The chain uses TRBV28 and TRBJ1-2; 9 positions match TRBD1. This CDR3 comprises 17 residues. V lost 3 bases and J lost 2; bases outside the gene matches: 10. The germline gives CDR1 MDHEN, CDR2 SYDVKM. CDR3 protein: CASSFDPRTGENYGYTF. The DNA of the CDR3 is TGTGCCAGCAGTTTTGACCCAAGGACAGGGGAAAACTATGGCTACACCTTC.

The chain couples TRBV5-1 to TRBJ2-2, with 7 bases identical to TRBD1. The germline gives CDR1 SGHRS, CDR2 YFSETQ. The CDR3 has 15 amino acids. Trimming took 4 bases from V and 0 from J; bases not matched to a gene: 3. The CDR3 is CASSGQASNTGELFF. CDR3 nucleotide sequence: TGCGCCAGCAGCGGACAGGCCTCGAACACCGGGGAGCTGTTTTTT. The whole variable domain, filled in from reference TRBV5-1 and TRBJ2-2, reads KAGVTQTPRYLIKTRGQQVTLSCSPISGHRSVSWYQQTPGQGLQFLFEYFSETQRNKGNFPGRFSGRQFSNSRSEMNVSTLELGDSALYLCASSGQASNTGELFFGEGSRLTVL.

The chain carries TRBV2 and TRBJ1-6; 7 nucleotides agree with TRBD1. The CDR3 extends over 16 amino acids. V lost 5 bases and J lost 1; bases outside the gene matches: 5. Germline CDR1 and CDR2: SNHLY and FYNNEI. CDR3 in amino acids: CASSLGGQSYNSPLHF. Here the CDR3 DNA reads TGTGCCAGCAGTCTGGGGGGACAGTCCTATAATTCACCCCTCCACTTT.

The chain is built from TRBV28 and TRBJ1-4; weak D call: TRBD1 (5 bases). Germline V gene data show CDR1 as MDHEN and CDR2 as SYDVKM. The CDR3 spans 12 residues. V was clipped by 3 bases and J by 10 bases, with 9 bases between them. The CDR3 spells CASSFMGGKLFF. CDR3 in DNA: TGTGCCAGCAGTTTTATGGGGGGAAAACTGTTTTTT.

The gene calls are TRBV28 and TRBJ1-2; D not resolved. Trimming took 5 bases from V and 4 from J, leaving 8 bases between them. This CDR3 contains 12 residues. Germline assignment: CDR1 MDHEN and CDR2 SYDVKM. The CDR3 DNA follows: TGTGCCAGCAGTACAGCTTCCTATGGCTACACCTTC. Translation gives CASSTASYGYTF.

This rearrangement joins TRBV6-5 to TRBJ2-3; 8 bases fit TRBD2. CDR1 and CDR2 (germline): MNHEY, SVGAGI. V was pared by 3 bases and J by 5 bases, with 4 bases of the junction left unmatched. CDR3 length: 14 amino acids. Here the CDR3 reads CASSYIRGGDTQYF. Written as DNA, the CDR3 is TGTGCCAGCAGTTATATCCGGGGGGGAGATACGCAGTATTTT.

The gene calls are TRBV7-8 and TRBJ2-5, with D tentatively TRBD1 (6 bases). CDR3 length: 14 residues. Germline CDR1 and CDR2: SGHVS and FQNEAQ. Trimming stripped 0 bases from V and 5 bases from J, with 10 bases between. This CDR3 is CASSLAVQGETQYF. CDR3 DNA sequence: TGTGCCAGCAGCTTAGCGGTCCAGGGGGAGACCCAGTACTTC.

The chain links TRBV28 to TRBJ1-3, with unresolved D. CDR1 and CDR2 (germline): MDHEN, SYDVKM. CDR3 length equals 16 residues. V was clipped by 3 bases and J by 0 bases, with 12 bases between them. CDR3 sequence reads: CASSLSVPFSGNTIYF. As DNA, the CDR3 is TGTGCCAGCAGTTTGTCGGTACCGTTCTCTGGAAACACCATATATTTT.